The 22 T cell receptor beta chains listed next were all sequenced from one sample in a study of blood T cell repertoires in COVID-19. Clones were read by immunoSEQ multiplex PCR, and TCRdb kept only the in-frame ones, dropping some. The repertoire has under 250,000 clones, 90% to 95% of them found once; the top ten carry approximately 1.2%. Sequenced sample: peripheral blood. The receptors here all came from a man aged 25-45 years with acute or convalescent COVID-19.

The J gene is TRBJ2-2, the V gene TRBV5-8; TRBD1 matches 8 bases. There are 16 residues in the CDR3. J gave up 6 bases and V 0 bases, and 7 bases lay outside the gene matches. Germline values: CDR1 SGHTS, CDR2 YDEGEE. The CDR3 here is CASSLEQGVNSGELFF. CDR3 sequence (DNA): TGTGCCAGCAGCTTGGAACAGGGGGTCAATTCCGGGGAGCTGTTTTTT.

This chain links TRBV19 with TRBJ1-4; no reliable D call. This CDR3 has 14 residues. CDR1 and CDR2 from the germline V gene are LNHDA and SQIVND (reference sequence). Deletions cut 6 bases from V and 0 bases from J, with 8 bases between. DNA for the CDR3: TGTGCCAGTAGGGGCTTTGCAACTAATGAAAAACTGTTTTTT. This sequence encodes CASRGFATNEKLFF.

This clone was recorded only once. The rearrangement joins TRBV11-3 to TRBJ2-5; TRBD2 agrees at 13 bases. The V and J ends lost 5 bases and 2 bases, in that order; junction bases with no gene match: 5. The CDR3 is 16 residues long. The V gene's germline CDR1 is SGHNT and CDR2 YENEEA. The CDR3 DNA reads as TGTGCCAGCAGCCCCGGGACTAGCGGGGCACAAGAGACCCAGTACTTC. Amino acids: CASSPGTSGAQETQYF. The entire variable domain, with the rest obtained from reference TRBV11-3 and TRBJ2-5, is as follows: EAGVVQSPRYKIIEKKQPVAFWCNPISGHNTLYWYLQNLGQGPELLIRYENEEAVDDSQLPKDRFSAERLKGVDSTLKIQPAELGDSAVYLCASSPGTSGAQETQYFGPGTRLLVL.

The rearrangement joins TRBV7-9 to TRBJ1-1; D remains unclear. The CDR3 runs to 15 residues. CDR1 is SEHNR, CDR2 FQNEAQ, per germline (reference sequence). Trimming took 3 bases from V and 0 from J, leaving 11 bases between them. As DNA, the CDR3 is TGTGCCAGCAGCTTCGAGCCGCCCTTGAACACTGAAGCTTTCTTT. Amino acids: CASSFEPPLNTEAFF. The whole variable domain, filled in from reference TRBV7-9 and TRBJ1-1, reads DTGVSQNPRHKITKRGQNVTFRCDPISEHNRLYWYRQTLGQGPEFLTYFQNEAQLEKSRLLSDRFSAERPKGSFSTLEIQRTEQGDSAMYLCASSFEPPLNTEAFFGQGTRLTVV.

The chain carries TRBV4-1 and TRBJ2-5, with 8 bases aligning to TRBD1. Germline V gene sequence: CDR1 MGHRA, CDR2 YSYEKL. The CDR3 is 14 residues long. J lost 5 bases, V lost 3 bases, and 5 bases had no gene match. The CDR3 region has the DNA TGCGCCAGCAGCCACTCAGGGGGCGGGGAGACCCAGTACTTC. It translates to CASSHSGGGETQYF.

The gene calls are TRBV29-1 and TRBJ2-1; 8 nucleotides agree with TRBD2. Germline lookup yields CDR1 SQVTM and CDR2 ANQGSEA. CDR3 size: 15 residues. CDR3 DNA: TGCGCGCCCCATTTTCGGGGGGGCAATCACAATGAGCAGTTCTTC. Protein product: CAPHFRGGNHNEQFF.

The chain couples TRBV5-1 to TRBJ2-3; TRBD1 aligns across 10 bases. Germline V lookup: CDR1 SGHRS, CDR2 YFSETQ. The CDR3 is made up of 16 amino acids. The V gene end was trimmed by 4 bases and the J gene end by 4 bases; junction bases not matched to a gene: 9. The CDR3 sequence: CASSQTTGTGADTQYF. The DNA of the CDR3 is TGCGCCAGCAGCCAAACCACCGGGACAGGGGCAGATACGCAGTATTTT.

The table lists this clone with a count of one. This chain joins TRBV7-9 and TRBJ1-1, with D possibly being TRBD1 (6 bases). In germline, CDR1 is SEHNR, CDR2 FQNEAQ (reference sequence). The CDR3 has 14 residues. The V end lost 7 bases, the J end lost 1 base, and 13 bases lay between the germline ends. In DNA, the CDR3 is TGTGCCAGCATGCACAGGGAATGGAACACTGAAGCTTTCTTT. Translation gives CASMHREWNTEAFF.

The CDR3 here is CASSLIGTSAYEQYF. CDR3 coding DNA: TGTGCCAGCAGCTTAATTGGCACTAGCGCCTACGAGCAGTACTTC. V usage is TRBV11-2 and J usage is TRBJ2-7; 7 positions agree with TRBD2. The CDR3 consists of 15 residues. The junction had 6 bases not matched to a gene; V was cut back by 2 bases and J by 2 bases. Germline V gene sequence: CDR1 SGHAT, CDR2 FQNNGV.

The chain carries TRBV7-2 and TRBJ2-7; tentatively, D is TRBD1 (5 bases). The germline CDR1 and CDR2 sequences are SGHTA and FQGNSA. V lost 1 base and J 6 bases, leaving 10 bases between the germline ends. This CDR3 is built from 13 residues. The CDR3 DNA sequence: TGTGCCAGCAGCTTAGATGGCAGGGTCGAGCAGTACTTC. Translation: CASSLDGRVEQYF.

V gene TRBV18 combines with J gene TRBJ1-4; D ambiguous. V was trimmed by 6 bases and J by 0 bases, leaving 5 bases between them. CDR3 length: 13 amino acids. Germline CDR1 is KGHSH and CDR2 is LQKENI. The CDR3 DNA sequence: TGTGCCAGCTCCTTTGCAACTAATGAAAAACTGTTTTTT. This translates into CASSFATNEKLFF.

The gene calls are TRBV18 and TRBJ2-7; no clear D gene. Germline CDR1 is KGHSH and CDR2 is LQKENI. Trimming removed 6 bases at V and 2 bases at J, with 14 bases between. There are 14 residues in the CDR3. CDR3 DNA: TGTGCCAGCTCGCTGACTTCAACTACCTACGAGCAGTACTTC. This translates into CASSLTSTTYEQYF.

The chain employs TRBV3-1 (or the pseudogene TRBV3-2) and TRBJ2-3, with 13 positions matching TRBD2. This CDR3 has 17 amino acids. Trimming at V came to 1 base and at J to 5 bases, leaving 6 bases not matched to a gene. Germline assignment: CDR1 LGHDT and CDR2 YNNKEL (reference sequence). CDR3 sequence: CASSQGLLAGGLDTQYF. CDR3 DNA: TGTGCCAGCAGCCAAGGGCTACTAGCGGGGGGGTTAGATACGCAGTATTTT.

The chain joins TRBV6-4 to TRBJ2-3, with D perhaps TRBD2 (6 bases). Germline loops: CDR1 MRHNA, CDR2 SNTAGT. Trimming cost V 5 bases and J 1 base, with 22 bases left between them. The CDR3 is 18 amino acids. CDR3 bases: TGTGCCAGCAGTCCTACCTTGGGGCGGGGTCCTGGCACAGATACGCAGTATTTT. Protein product: CASSPTLGRGPGTDTQYF.

This clone was seen once. The chain combines TRBV10-2 with TRBJ1-1; D perhaps matches TRBD1 (6 bases). Germline CDR1 reads WSHSY; CDR2 reads SAAADI. V was trimmed by 5 bases and J by 3 bases, leaving 10 bases between them. This CDR3 spans 13 amino acids. As DNA, the CDR3 is TGCGCCAGCAGTCCGGACAGCTACACTGAAGCTTTCTTT. It is translated as CASSPDSYTEAFF.

DNA of the CDR3: TGCGCCAGCAGGCCACTAGCGGTGAGCTCCTACAATGAGCAGTTCTTC. Its translation: CASRPLAVSSYNEQFF. This sequence joins TRBV5-1 and TRBJ2-1; 8 bases agree with TRBD2. The CDR3 is made up of 16 amino acids. Trimming removed 5 bases from V and 0 bases from J; junction bases left unmatched: 7. The germline CDR1 and CDR2 sequences are SGHRS and YFSETQ.

The V and J genes are TRBV28 and TRBJ1-5; 8 nucleotides align to TRBD1. This CDR3 is 15 amino acids long. V lost 7 bases and J lost 5; bases outside the gene matches: 10. Germline V gives CDR1 MDHEN, CDR2 SYDVKM. Here the CDR3 reads CASIPVGTGYQPQHF. CDR3 sequence (DNA): TGTGCCAGCATTCCAGTGGGGACAGGCTATCAGCCCCAGCATTTT.

The chain is built from TRBV4-2 and TRBJ1-4, with D perhaps matching TRBD1 (5 bases). The V gene's germline CDR1 is LGHNA and CDR2 YNFKEQ. The V end was cut by 1 base, the J end by 0 bases, with 9 bases between. This CDR3 contains 16 residues. CDR3 loop: CASSQGSGPTNEKLFF. DNA for the CDR3: TGTGCCAGCAGCCAAGGGTCAGGGCCAACTAATGAAAAACTGTTTTTT.

J is TRBJ1-6 and V is TRBV28; D is uncertain. Looked up from germline, CDR1 is MDHEN and CDR2 is SYDVKM. The V end lost 3 bases, the J end lost 4 bases, and 7 bases lay between the germline ends. The length of the CDR3 is 14 residues. The CDR3 here is CASSLHTYNSPLHF. The DNA of the CDR3 is TGTGCCAGCAGTTTGCACACGTATAATTCACCCCTCCACTTT.

This clone was counted a single time. V usage is TRBV5-1 and J usage is TRBJ1-4, with 7 bases lining up with TRBD1. The V gene's germline CDR1 is SGHRS and CDR2 YFSETQ. The CDR3 contains 16 residues. V was pared by 1 base and J by 0 bases, with 3 bases of the junction left unmatched. CDR3 in DNA: TGCGCCAGCAGCTTGCCACAGGGGACAACTAATGAAAAACTGTTTTTT. This gives the protein CASSLPQGTTNEKLFF.

V gene TRBV5-6 combines with J gene TRBJ2-3; TRBD2 agrees at 13 bases. The J segment lost 4 bases and the V segment lost 4 bases, leaving 9 bases of the junction unmatched. Germline values: CDR1 SGHDT, CDR2 YYEEEE. The CDR3 is made up of 17 amino acids. This CDR3 is CASSKETSGGASDTQYF. CDR3 DNA: TGTGCCAGCAGCAAGGAAACTAGCGGGGGGGCATCAGATACGCAGTATTTT.

J is TRBJ2-3 and V is TRBV28; D might be TRBD1 (5 bases). CDR1 and CDR2 (germline): MDHEN, SYDVKM. The CDR3 length is 15 residues. With 2 bases removed from V and 0 bases from J, the gap between germline ends came to 9 bases. The CDR3 sequence: CASSLTGTSTDTQYF. The CDR3 DNA is TGTGCCAGCAGTTTAACAGGCACTAGCACAGATACGCAGTATTTT.